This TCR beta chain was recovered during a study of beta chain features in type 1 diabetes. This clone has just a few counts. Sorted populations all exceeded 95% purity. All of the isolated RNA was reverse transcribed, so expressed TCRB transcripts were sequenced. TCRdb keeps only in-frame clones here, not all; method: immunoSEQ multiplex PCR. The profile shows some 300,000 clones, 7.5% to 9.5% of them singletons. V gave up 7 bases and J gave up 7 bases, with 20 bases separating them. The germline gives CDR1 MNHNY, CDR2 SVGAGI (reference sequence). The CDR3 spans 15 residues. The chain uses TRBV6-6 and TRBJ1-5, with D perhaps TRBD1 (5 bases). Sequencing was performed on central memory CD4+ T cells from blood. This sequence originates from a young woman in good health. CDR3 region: CASTLSGGSGQPQHF. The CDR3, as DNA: TGTGCCAGCACTTTATCGGGGGGTTCGGGGCAGCCCCAGCATTTT.